This T cell receptor (beta chain) was documented in a study of T cells expressing NK-cell markers. The CDR3 totals 12 residues. TCRdb reprocessed the 5' RACE reads, with one entry per CDR3 protein and no DNA. This repertoire includes fewer than 300,000 distinct CDR3 sequences. The chain recombines TRBV12-3 or TRBV12-4 with TRBJ2-1. The sequenced sample consisted of blood T cells: a sorted CD56 or NKG2C T cell subset, CD4+ or CD8+ T cells, or bulk PBMC T cells (not recorded which). This TCR came from a woman between 18 and 75 years old in good health. This chain's CDR3 is CASSFRVHEQFF.